Each of the 2 T cell receptor beta chains below was sequenced from the same sample in a study of immune cell composition in non-small cell lung cancer. Sequenced by immunoSEQ multiplex PCR; TCRdb stores in-frame clones only, minus some. The sample has approximately 5,800 clones, 78% seen once; the top ten hold 7.3%. The sequenced sample was lung tumor tissue. Source of these receptors: a human donor with non-small cell lung cancer.

V and J are TRBV11-2 and TRBJ2-7, with TRBD1 identical over 7 bases. CDR3 length equals 13 residues. Trimming cost V 5 bases and J 6 bases; bases outside gene matches: 7. The germline V gene has CDR1 SGHAT and CDR2 FQNNGV. CDR3 residues: CASSAQGTSEQYF. CDR3 DNA: TGTGCCAGCAGCGCACAGGGGACGAGCGAGCAGTACTTC.

This chain links TRBV14 with TRBJ2-1, with 7 bases fitting TRBD2. CDR1 and CDR2 (germline): SGHDN, FVKESK. V shed 5 bases, J shed 4 bases, and the junction held 5 bases outside the gene matches. This CDR3 is built from 14 residues. Here the CDR3 DNA reads TGTGCCAGCAGCAGGACTAGGGATTACAATGAGCAGTTCTTC. Residues: CASSRTRDYNEQFF.